This is a list of T cell receptor beta chains from one sample in a study of long-term antiretroviral therapy in people with HIV. The protocol was immunoSEQ multiplex PCR, while the TCRdb copy is restricted to in-frame clones and leaves out a portion. The sample holds fewer than 30,000 clones, more than 75% seen once. Sample: unsorted PBMCs, taken 4.4 years after starting antiretroviral therapy. These receptors came from a man younger than 40 with HIV. The CDR3 runs from the conserved cysteine through the conserved F or W. A D gene is named only where the DNA matches it firmly. Clone size is given for some rows only: seen once, a few or many times, or a class if the clone is expanded.

>.|TRBV6-5|.|TRBJ2-7
CASKTGQGSSYEQYF
TGTGCCAGCAAGACAGGTCAGGGGAGCTCCTACGAGCAGTACTTC
>TRBD2|TRBV11-2|few|TRBJ2-7
CASSFGGGYEQYF
TGTGCCAGCAGCTTTGGGGGGGGTTACGAGCAGTACTTC
>.|TRBV5-1|.|TRBJ1-1
CASSLAAEVNTEAFF
TGCGCCAGCAGCTTGGCCGCAGAGGTGAACACTGAAGCTTTCTTT
>.|TRBV5-1|.|TRBJ1-1
CASSHGWSENTEAFF
TGCGCCAGCAGCCACGGCTGGTCGGAGAACACTGAAGCTTTCTTT
>.|TRBV5-4|.|TRBJ2-1
CASSFGNEQFF
TGTGCCAGCAGCTTCGGCAATGAGCAGTTCTTC
>TRBD2|TRBV4-2|.|TRBJ2-5
CASSQSKAGVEETQYF
TGTGCCAGCAGCCAATCAAAAGCGGGGGTTGAAGAGACCCAGTACTTC
>.|TRBV7-9|.|TRBJ1-1
CASSRETVNTEAFF
TGTGCCAGCAGCCGAGAGACAGTGAACACTGAAGCTTTCTTT
>.|TRBV19|.|TRBJ2-7
CASSKGGLSSYEQYF
TGTGCCAGTAGTAAGGGGGGCCTTAGCTCCTACGAGCAGTACTTC
>.|TRBV28|few|TRBJ1-2
CASSFPEQGSKTF
TGTGCCAGCAGTTTTCCGGAACAGGGAAGTAAGACCTTC
>.|TRBV5-4|.|TRBJ1-2
CASLPAGSDGYTF
TGTGCCAGCTTACCGGCAGGGTCGGATGGCTACACCTTC
>.|TRBV19|.|TRBJ1-5
CASSVDSNQPQHF
TGTGCCAGTAGTGTTGATAGCAATCAGCCCCAGCATTTT
>TRBD2|TRBV6-6|.|TRBJ2-7
CASSYPLGGEGEQYF
TGTGCCAGCAGTTACCCGTTGGGGGGGGAAGGCGAGCAGTACTTC
>.|TRBV19|.|TRBJ1-1
CASSMKITEAFF
TGTGCCAGTAGTATGAAGATCACTGAAGCTTTCTTT
>TRBD1|TRBV25-1|.|TRBJ2-7
CASSGTRTGEYEQYF
TGTGCCAGCAGTGGCACTAGGACAGGGGAGTACGAGCAGTACTTC
>.|TRBV18|.|TRBJ1-3
CASLATASGNTIYF
TGTGCCAGCCTTGCCACAGCCTCTGGAAACACCATATATTTT
>.|TRBV5-1|.|TRBJ2-1
CASSITGLGSYNEQFF
TGCGCCAGCAGCATAACAGGGTTAGGCTCCTACAATGAGCAGTTCTTC
>TRBD1|TRBV5-6|once|TRBJ1-1
CASSSNDRDAEAFF
TGTGCCAGCAGCTCAAATGACAGGGATGCGGAAGCTTTCTTT
>TRBD1|TRBV7-7|.|TRBJ2-1
CASSSGTGVYNEQFF
TGTGCTAGCAGCTCCGGGACAGGGGTTTACAATGAGCAGTTCTTC
>.|TRBV10-2|.|TRBJ2-2
CASLRQRNTGELFF
TGCGCCAGCCTACGACAGCGGAACACCGGGGAGCTGTTTTTT
>.|TRBV18|.|TRBJ2-4
CASSPGGDIWYF
TGTGCCAGCTCACCAGGAGGGGACATATGGTACTTC
>.|TRBV10-3|.|TRBJ1-1
CAISATGRGNTEAFF
TGTGCCATCAGTGCAACAGGGAGGGGGAACACTGAAGCTTTCTTT
>.|TRBV10-2|.|TRBJ1-6
CASSEYSGDNSPLHF
TGCGCCAGCAGTGAGTACTCAGGGGACAATTCACCCCTCCACTTT
>.|TRBV4-3|.|TRBJ2-7
CASSQDYIGERYEQYF
TGCGCCAGCAGCCAAGATTACATAGGGGAGAGATACGAGCAGTACTTC
>.|TRBV4-1|.|TRBJ2-1
CASSPGLDNEQFF
TGCGCCAGCAGCCCCGGACTTGACAATGAGCAGTTCTTC
>.|TRBV28|few|TRBJ1-5
CASSLTGQISYYQPQHF
TGTGCCAGCAGTCTTACAGGGCAGATAAGCTACTATCAGCCCCAGCATTTT
>.|TRBV5-6|.|TRBJ1-1
CASSPLTENTEAFF
TGTGCCAGCAGCCCCTTGACGGAGAACACTGAAGCTTTCTTT
>TRBD1|TRBV4-2|.|TRBJ1-1
CASSQVTGGLTEAFF
TGTGCCAGCAGCCAAGTGACAGGGGGACTAACTGAAGCTTTCTTT
>TRBD2|TRBV6-6|.|TRBJ2-7
CASSYTRTGGWNEQYF
TGTGCCAGCAGTTACACCCGGACGGGGGGTTGGAACGAGCAGTACTTC
>TRBD1|TRBV6-6|.|TRBJ1-2
CATDRGNYGYTF
TGTGCCACCGACAGGGGCAACTATGGCTACACCTTC
>.|TRBV10-3|once|TRBJ2-5
CAISEETQYF
TGTGCCATCAGTGAGGAGACCCAGTACTTC
>.|TRBV28|once|TRBJ2-2
CASSFIETLKNTGELFF
TGTGCCAGCAGTTTCATCGAGACACTCAAAAACACCGGGGAGCTGTTTTTT
>TRBD1|TRBV19|.|TRBJ1-2
CASSWTGKNYGYTF
TGTGCCAGTAGTTGGACAGGCAAGAACTATGGCTACACCTTC
>.|TRBV9|.|TRBJ1-2
CASSVANYGYTF
TGTGCCAGCAGCGTAGCTAACTATGGCTACACCTTC